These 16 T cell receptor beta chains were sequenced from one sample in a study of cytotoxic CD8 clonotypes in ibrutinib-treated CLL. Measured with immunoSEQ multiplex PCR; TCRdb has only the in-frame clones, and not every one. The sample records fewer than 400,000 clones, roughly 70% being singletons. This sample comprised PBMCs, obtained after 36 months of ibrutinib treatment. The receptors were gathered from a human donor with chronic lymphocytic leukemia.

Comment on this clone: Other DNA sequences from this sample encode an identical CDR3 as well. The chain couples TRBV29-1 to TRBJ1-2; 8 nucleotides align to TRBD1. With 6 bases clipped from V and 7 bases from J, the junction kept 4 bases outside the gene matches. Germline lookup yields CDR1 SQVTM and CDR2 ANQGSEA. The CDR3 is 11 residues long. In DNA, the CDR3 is TGCAGCGTCGAACAGGGGGGTGGCTACACCTTC. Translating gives CSVEQGGGYTF.

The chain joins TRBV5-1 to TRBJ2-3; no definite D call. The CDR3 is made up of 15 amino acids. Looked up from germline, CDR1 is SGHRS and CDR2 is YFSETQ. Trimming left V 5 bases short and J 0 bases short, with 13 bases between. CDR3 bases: TGCGCCAGCAGTTATCGACTTGAAAGCACAGATACGCAGTATTTT. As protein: CASSYRLESTDTQYF. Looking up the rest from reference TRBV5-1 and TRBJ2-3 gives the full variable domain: KAGVTQTPRYLIKTRGQQVTLSCSPISGHRSVSWYQQTPGQGLQFLFEYFSETQRNKGNFPGRFSGRQFSNSRSEMNVSTLELGDSALYLCASSYRLESTDTQYFGPGTRLTVL.

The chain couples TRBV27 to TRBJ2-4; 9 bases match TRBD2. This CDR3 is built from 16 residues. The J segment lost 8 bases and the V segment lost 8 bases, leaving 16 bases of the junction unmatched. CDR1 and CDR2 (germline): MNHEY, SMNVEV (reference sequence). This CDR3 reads CASRNRRGGNEDIQYF. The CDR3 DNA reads TGTGCCAGCCGAAACCGGCGGGGGGGGAATGAAGACATTCAGTACTTC.

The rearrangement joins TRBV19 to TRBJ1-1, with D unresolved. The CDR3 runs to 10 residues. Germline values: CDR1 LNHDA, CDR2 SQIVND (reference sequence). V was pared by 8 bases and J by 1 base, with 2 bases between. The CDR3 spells CASANTEAFF. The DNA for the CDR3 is TGTGCCAGTGCGAACACTGAAGCTTTCTTT. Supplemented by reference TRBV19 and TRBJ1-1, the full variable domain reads DGGITQSPKYLFRKEGQNVTLSCEQNLNHDAMYWYRQDPGQGLRLIYYSQIVNDFQKGDIAEGYSVSREKKESFPLTVTSAQKNPTAFYLCASANTEAFFGQGTRLTVV.

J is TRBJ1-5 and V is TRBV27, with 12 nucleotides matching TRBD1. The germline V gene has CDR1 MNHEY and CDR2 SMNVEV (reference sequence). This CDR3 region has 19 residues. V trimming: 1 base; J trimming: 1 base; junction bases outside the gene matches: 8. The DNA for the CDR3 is TGTGCCAGCAGTTTATTAGGGGGACAGGGGGCTGGAAGCAATCAGCCCCAGCATTTT. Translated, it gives CASSLLGGQGAGSNQPQHF.

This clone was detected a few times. The CDR3 region is CASSLGTGSTGELFF. As DNA, the CDR3 is TGTGCCAGCAGCTTAGGGACAGGGTCCACCGGGGAGCTGTTTTTT. The V gene is TRBV7-3, the J gene TRBJ2-2; 9 nucleotides align to TRBD1. The CDR3 sequence is 15 residues long. V was pared by 2 bases and J by 4 bases, with 2 bases of the junction left unmatched. The germline CDR1 and CDR2 sequences are SGHTA and FQGTGA.

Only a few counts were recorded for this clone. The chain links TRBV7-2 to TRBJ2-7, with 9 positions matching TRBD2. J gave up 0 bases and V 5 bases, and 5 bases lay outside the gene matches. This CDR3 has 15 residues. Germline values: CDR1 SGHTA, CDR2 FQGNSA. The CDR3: CASSPSGKSSYEQYF. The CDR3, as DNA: TGTGCCAGCAGCCCTAGCGGGAAGAGCTCCTACGAGCAGTACTTC.

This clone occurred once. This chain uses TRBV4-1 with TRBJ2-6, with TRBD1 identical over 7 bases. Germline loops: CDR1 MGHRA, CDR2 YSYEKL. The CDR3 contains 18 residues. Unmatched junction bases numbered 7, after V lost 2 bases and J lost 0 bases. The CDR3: CASSQIQGTYSGANVLTF. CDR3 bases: TGCGCCAGCAGCCAAATACAGGGGACCTACTCTGGGGCCAACGTCCTGACTTTC.

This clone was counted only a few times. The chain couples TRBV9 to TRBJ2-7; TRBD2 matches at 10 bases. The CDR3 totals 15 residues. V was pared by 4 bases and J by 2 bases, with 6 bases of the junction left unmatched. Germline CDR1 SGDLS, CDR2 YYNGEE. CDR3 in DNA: TGTGCCAGCAGCCCAACTAGCGGGGCGACCTACGAGCAGTACTTC. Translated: CASSPTSGATYEQYF.

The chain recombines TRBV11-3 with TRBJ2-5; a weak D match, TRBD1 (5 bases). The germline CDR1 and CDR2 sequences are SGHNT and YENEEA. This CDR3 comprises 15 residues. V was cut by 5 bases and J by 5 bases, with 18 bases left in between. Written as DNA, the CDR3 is TGTGCCAGCAGCCCCGAGGCAGGGTTGGGGGAGACCCAGTACTTC. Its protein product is CASSPEAGLGETQYF.

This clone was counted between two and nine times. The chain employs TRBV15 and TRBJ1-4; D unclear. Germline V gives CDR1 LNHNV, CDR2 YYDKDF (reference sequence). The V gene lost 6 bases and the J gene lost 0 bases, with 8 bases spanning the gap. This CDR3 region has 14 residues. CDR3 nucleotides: TGTGCCACCAGTAGAAGATCAACTAATGAAAAACTGTTTTTT. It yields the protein CATSRRSTNEKLFF.

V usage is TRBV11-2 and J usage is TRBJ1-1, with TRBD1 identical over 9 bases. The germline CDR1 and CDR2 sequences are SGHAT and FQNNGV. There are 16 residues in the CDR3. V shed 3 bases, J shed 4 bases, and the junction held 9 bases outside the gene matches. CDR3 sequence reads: CASSLPTGTGSTEAFF. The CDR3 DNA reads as TGTGCCAGCAGCTTGCCCACCGGGACAGGGAGCACTGAAGCTTTCTTT.

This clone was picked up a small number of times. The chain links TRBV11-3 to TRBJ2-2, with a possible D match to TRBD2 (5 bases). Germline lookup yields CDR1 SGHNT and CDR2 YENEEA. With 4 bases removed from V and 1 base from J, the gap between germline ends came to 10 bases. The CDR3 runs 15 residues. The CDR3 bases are TGTGCCAGCAGCTACAGCCGGGGGAACACCGGGGAGCTGTTTTTT. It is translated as CASSYSRGNTGELFF.

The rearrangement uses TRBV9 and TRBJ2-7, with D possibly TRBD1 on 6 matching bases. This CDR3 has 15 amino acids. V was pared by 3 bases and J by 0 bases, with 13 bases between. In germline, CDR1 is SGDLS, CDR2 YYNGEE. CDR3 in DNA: TGTGCCAGCAGCGGCAGAGGGGGATCCTCCTACGAGCAGTACTTC. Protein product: CASSGRGGSSYEQYF.

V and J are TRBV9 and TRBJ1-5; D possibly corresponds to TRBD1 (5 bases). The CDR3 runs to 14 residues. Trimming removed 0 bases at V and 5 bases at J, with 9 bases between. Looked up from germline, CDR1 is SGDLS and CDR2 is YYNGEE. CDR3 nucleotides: TGTGCCAGCAGCGTAGGAGGGGTTGATCAGCCCCAGCATTTT. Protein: CASSVGGVDQPQHF.

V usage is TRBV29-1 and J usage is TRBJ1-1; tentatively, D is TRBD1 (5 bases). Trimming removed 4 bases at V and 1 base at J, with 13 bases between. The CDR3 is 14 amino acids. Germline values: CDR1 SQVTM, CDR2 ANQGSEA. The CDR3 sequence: CSVASGVKNTEAFF. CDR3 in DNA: TGCAGCGTTGCATCGGGGGTCAAGAACACTGAAGCTTTCTTT.